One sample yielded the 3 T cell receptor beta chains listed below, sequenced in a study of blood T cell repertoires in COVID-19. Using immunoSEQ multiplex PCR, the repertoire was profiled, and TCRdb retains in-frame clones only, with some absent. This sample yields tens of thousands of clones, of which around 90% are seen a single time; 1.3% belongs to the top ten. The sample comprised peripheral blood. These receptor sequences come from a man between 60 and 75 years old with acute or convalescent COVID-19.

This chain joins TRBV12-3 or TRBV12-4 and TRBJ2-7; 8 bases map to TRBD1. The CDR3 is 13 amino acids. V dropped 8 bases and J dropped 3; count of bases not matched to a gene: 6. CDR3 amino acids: CASGLDRDYEQYF. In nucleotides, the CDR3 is TGTGCCAGCGGATTGGACAGGGACTACGAGCAGTACTTC.

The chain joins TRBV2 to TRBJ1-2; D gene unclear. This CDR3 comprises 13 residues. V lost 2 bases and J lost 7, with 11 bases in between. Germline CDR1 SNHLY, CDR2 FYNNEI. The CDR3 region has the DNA TGTGCCAGCAGTGAATCGAGGGTAGGTGGCTACACCTTC. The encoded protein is CASSESRVGGYTF. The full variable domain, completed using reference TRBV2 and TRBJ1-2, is EPEVTQTPSHQVTQMGQEVILRCVPISNHLYFYWYRQILGQKVEFLVSFYNNEISEKSEIFDDQFSVERPDGSNFTLKIRSTKLEDSAMYFCASSESRVGGYTFGSGTRLTVV.

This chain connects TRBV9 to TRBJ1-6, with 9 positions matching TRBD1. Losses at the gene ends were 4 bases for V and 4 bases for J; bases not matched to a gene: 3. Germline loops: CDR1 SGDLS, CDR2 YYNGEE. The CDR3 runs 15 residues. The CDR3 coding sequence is TGTGCCAGCAGCCTTGGGACAGGGTATAATTCACCCCTCCACTTT. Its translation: CASSLGTGYNSPLHF.